The 29 T cell receptor beta chains reported below all come from one sample, sequenced in a study of blood T cell repertoires in COVID-19. The repertoire was sequenced with immunoSEQ multiplex PCR; TCRdb's copy has only in-frame clones and lacks some. Of around 150,000 clones in the sample, approximately 80% were seen once. The material sequenced was peripheral blood. These receptors were collected from a man aged 70-80 years with acute or convalescent COVID-19.

V usage is TRBV11-3 and J usage is TRBJ2-5, with D possibly matching TRBD1 (7 bases). This CDR3 is 15 amino acids long. V lost 4 bases, J lost 0 bases, and 12 bases lay in between. In germline, CDR1 is SGHNT, CDR2 YENEEA. CDR3 loop: CASSSGGRDQETQYF. The CDR3 region has the DNA TGTGCCAGCAGCTCAGGGGGGCGCGACCAAGAGACCCAGTACTTC.

This sequence joins TRBV5-6 and TRBJ1-4; D perhaps matches TRBD1 (6 bases). The germline V gene encodes CDR1 SGHDT and CDR2 YYEEEE. The CDR3 has 15 amino acids. V dropped 0 bases and J dropped 5 bases, with 11 bases sitting between them. The CDR3 sequence is CASSLADRSNEKLFF. CDR3 DNA sequence: TGTGCCAGCAGCTTGGCCGACAGGTCCAATGAAAAACTGTTTTTT.

The chain joins TRBV5-1 to TRBJ1-2, with D possibly TRBD1 on 5 matching bases. V lost 4 bases and J 7 bases, leaving 17 bases between the germline ends. Germline V CDR1 and CDR2: SGHRS, YFSETQ. This CDR3 is 14 amino acids long. CDR3 sequence reads: CASSTDGTGGGYTF. The CDR3 bases are TGCGCCAGCAGCACAGATGGGACTGGGGGTGGCTACACCTTC.

Remarks on this clone: The same CDR3 can be traced to other DNA sequences in this sample. CDR3 nucleotides: TGTGCCAGCAGCCTAGGACAGGGAAAAGAGACCCAGTACTTC. Encoded protein: CASSLGQGKETQYF. This rearrangement joins TRBV7-3 to TRBJ2-5; 8 bases align to TRBD1. V shed 5 bases and J 3 bases; nucleotides not matched to a gene: 5. Germline lookup yields CDR1 SGHTA and CDR2 FQGTGA. The length of the CDR3 is 14 residues.

This chain joins TRBV7-9 and TRBJ1-1, with D perhaps matching TRBD1 (5 bases). The CDR3 is made up of 14 amino acids. Germline V gene sequence: CDR1 SEHNR, CDR2 FQNEAQ (reference sequence). V gave up 5 bases and J gave up 3 bases, with 13 bases separating them. The CDR3 spells CASSAQGKDTEAFF. The CDR3 DNA follows: TGTGCCAGCAGCGCTCAGGGTAAGGACACTGAAGCTTTCTTT.

V is TRBV4-2 and J is TRBJ2-7, with 11 bases lining up with TRBD2. CDR3 length equals 16 residues. With 2 bases clipped from V and 1 base from J, the junction kept 4 bases outside the gene matches. Germline CDR1 LGHNA, CDR2 YNFKEQ. CDR3 DNA sequence: TGTGCCAGCAGCCAAACTGGGACTAGCGGATCCTACGAGCAGTACTTC. This codes for CASSQTGTSGSYEQYF.

The chain employs TRBV5-1 and TRBJ2-4; 16 bases fit TRBD2. The CDR3 has 16 amino acids. Trimming cost V 4 bases and J 6 bases; bases outside gene matches: 4. Germline V gives CDR1 SGHRS, CDR2 YFSETQ. The CDR3 is CASSPGTSGRGNIQYF. DNA of the CDR3: TGCGCCAGCAGCCCCGGGACTAGCGGGAGGGGAAACATTCAGTACTTC.

The chain couples TRBV18 to TRBJ2-1; 8 nucleotides agree with TRBD2. The V and J ends lost 4 bases and 4 bases, in that order; junction bases with no gene match: 3. This CDR3 contains 14 residues. Germline-derived CDR1 and CDR2 are KGHSH and LQKENI. The chain's CDR3 is CASSLGLEYNEQFF. CDR3 nucleotides: TGTGCCAGCTCACTGGGACTAGAATACAATGAGCAGTTCTTC.

The J gene is TRBJ1-2, the V gene TRBV6-5; 8 bases align to TRBD1. Germline CDR1 and CDR2: MNHEY and SVGAGI. The CDR3 loop spans 14 amino acids. The trim removed 0 bases at V and 7 bases at J, leaving 4 bases unmatched. Here the CDR3 reads CASSYSQGAGGYTF. The CDR3 DNA follows: TGTGCCAGCAGTTACTCGCAGGGGGCGGGTGGCTACACCTTC.

The CDR3 reads CASSPIPGGYGYTF. CDR3 DNA: TGTGCCAGCTCACCAATACCCGGGGGCTATGGCTACACCTTC. The chain has TRBV18 and TRBJ1-2, with a weak D call TRBD1 (5 bases). Trimming stripped 2 bases from V and 4 bases from J, with 11 bases between. The CDR3 extends over 14 amino acids. Per the germline V gene, CDR1 is KGHSH and CDR2 is LQKENI.

This clone appeared a single time. The rearrangement joins TRBV19 to TRBJ2-3, with a possible D match to TRBD1 (6 bases). Germline values: CDR1 LNHDA, CDR2 SQIVND (reference sequence). This CDR3 region has 17 residues. Trimming cost V 1 base and J 0 bases, with 14 bases left between them. The CDR3 spells CASSIGWGQPSTDTQYF. The CDR3 DNA reads as TGTGCCAGTAGTATAGGATGGGGGCAGCCGAGCACAGATACGCAGTATTTT. Filled out from reference TRBV19 and TRBJ2-3, the complete variable domain reads DGGITQSPKYLFRKEGQNVTLSCEQNLNHDAMYWYRQDPGQGLRLIYYSQIVNDFQKGDIAEGYSVSREKKESFPLTVTSAQKNPTAFYLCASSIGWGQPSTDTQYFGPGTRLTVL.

CDR3 nucleotides: TGTGCCAGCAGTCCCGGGCCAGGGATGGCTCATTATAGCAATCAGCCCCAGCATTTT. Its translation is CASSPGPGMAHYSNQPQHF. J is TRBJ1-5 and V is TRBV6-6; a weak D match, TRBD1 (5 bases). The CDR3 contains 19 residues. V was clipped by 5 bases and J by 0 bases, with 23 bases between them. The germline V gene has CDR1 MNHNY and CDR2 SVGAGI (reference sequence).

V gene TRBV21-1 combines with J gene TRBJ2-7; the listed D gene, TRBD2, was not tested against the DNA. TRBV21-1 counts as a pseudogene. CDR3 length equals 16 residues. The CDR3 protein is CASNHLVWGEGYEQYF. For the CDR3, the DNA is TGTGCCAGCAACCACCTTGTATGGGGGGAAGGGTACGAGCAGTACTTC.

V is TRBV7-2 and J is TRBJ2-3; TRBD2 matches at 9 bases. The V and J ends lost 1 base and 5 bases, in that order; junction bases with no gene match: 4. The CDR3 covers 15 residues. In germline, CDR1 is SGHTA, CDR2 FQGNSA. CDR3 residues: CASSLGGRAKDTQYF. CDR3 sequence (DNA): TGTGCCAGCAGCTTAGGCGGGAGGGCCAAAGATACGCAGTATTTT.

A few counts support this clone. The chain has TRBV30 and TRBJ1-6; 7 bases are a match to TRBD1. The CDR3 totals 15 residues. The J segment lost 8 bases and the V segment lost 2 bases, leaving 9 bases of the junction unmatched. Germline lookup yields CDR1 GTSNPN and CDR2 SVGIG (reference sequence). The CDR3 protein is CAWSTRRGRDSPLHF. In DNA form, the CDR3 reads TGTGCCTGGAGTACTCGAAGGGGGCGGGATTCACCCCTCCACTTT.

The V gene is TRBV6-6, the J gene TRBJ2-7, with TRBD2 matching 8 bases. The CDR3 sequence is 16 residues long. V shed 1 base and J 0 bases; nucleotides not matched to a gene: 5. Germline V lookup: CDR1 MNHNY, CDR2 SVGAGI (reference sequence). The CDR3 loop is CASSYFSGISSYEQYF. The CDR3 bases are TGTGCCAGCAGTTACTTTAGCGGGATAAGCTCCTACGAGCAGTACTTC.

The rearrangement joins TRBV5-5 to TRBJ2-3; a weak D match, TRBD2 (6 bases). Per the germline V gene, CDR1 is SGHKS and CDR2 is YYEKEE (reference sequence). V dropped 4 bases and J dropped 2 bases, with 20 bases sitting between them. This CDR3 has 17 amino acids. The CDR3 nucleotides are TGTGCCAGCAGCGTTGCCCCCTCGGGAGCTTACACAGATACGCAGTATTTT. Translation gives CASSVAPSGAYTDTQYF.

This clone was recorded a few times. V gene TRBV6-1 combines with J gene TRBJ1-4; the match to TRBD1 covers 12 bases. The V gene's germline CDR1 is MNHNS and CDR2 SASEGT. This CDR3 comprises 16 residues. V shed 4 bases and J 8 bases; nucleotides not matched to a gene: 8. CDR3 coding DNA: TGTGCCAGCAGTGGGCCGGGACAGGGGGCTATGGAAAAACTGTTTTTT. Translated: CASSGPGQGAMEKLFF.

The table lists this clone with a count of one. V usage is TRBV4-1 and J usage is TRBJ2-1; D uncertain. Germline V gives CDR1 MGHRA, CDR2 YSYEKL. V lost 0 bases and J lost 0, with 6 bases in between. The CDR3 contains 15 residues. This CDR3 reads CASSQDSSSYNEQFF. In nucleotides, the CDR3 is TGCGCCAGCAGCCAAGATAGCAGCTCCTACAATGAGCAGTTCTTC.

The chain carries TRBV6-5 and TRBJ1-2; TRBD1 is a possible D gene (5 bases). The CDR3 contains 14 residues. The germline V and J ends were trimmed by 7 bases and 7 bases, with 19 bases remaining between them. CDR1 is MNHEY, CDR2 SVGAGI, per germline. The CDR3 bases are TGTGCCAGCACTTTTACATGGGGGGTTGGTGGCTACACCTTC. It yields the protein CASTFTWGVGGYTF.

The genes are TRBV10-1 and TRBJ2-3; D perhaps matches TRBD1 (6 bases). V lost 6 bases and J lost 4, with 11 bases in between. CDR3 size: 13 residues. Germline CDR1 reads WNHNN; CDR2 reads SYGVQD (reference sequence). In nucleotides, the CDR3 is TGCGCCAGCAGCAGCCCAGGGGCAGATACGCAGTATTTT. The encoded protein is CASSSPGADTQYF.

V is TRBV5-1 and J is TRBJ1-5; 10 bases are a match to TRBD1. This CDR3 spans 15 amino acids. Trimming at V came to 4 bases and at J to 7 bases, leaving 8 bases not matched to a gene. CDR1 and CDR2 (germline): SGHRS, YFSETQ. In DNA, the CDR3 is TGCGCCAGCAGCAGACAGGGGGCAGAAGGGCAGCCCCAGCATTTT. Residues: CASSRQGAEGQPQHF.

In the case of this clone: The sample has other DNA sequences that encode this CDR3 too. The chain recombines TRBV9 with TRBJ2-7, with 11 nucleotides matching TRBD2. CDR3 size: 16 residues. The J segment lost 4 bases and the V segment lost 0 bases, leaving 6 bases of the junction unmatched. From germline, CDR1 is SGDLS and CDR2 YYNGEE. The CDR3 loop reads CASSVGGTSGSYEQYF. The CDR3 coding sequence is TGTGCCAGCAGCGTAGGAGGGACTAGCGGCTCTTACGAGCAGTACTTC.

The chain carries TRBV28 and TRBJ1-1; TRBD1 agrees at 7 bases. This CDR3 region has 12 residues. After removal of 6 bases from V and 8 bases from J, the junction contained 6 bases not matched to a gene. Germline CDR1 MDHEN, CDR2 SYDVKM. Here the CDR3 DNA reads TGTGCCAGCAGCACAGGGGTGCGGGAAGCTTTCTTT. It is translated as CASSTGVREAFF. Together with reference TRBV28 and TRBJ1-1, the CDR3 gives the full variable domain: DVKVTQSSRYLVKRTGEKVFLECVQDMDHENMFWYRQDPGLGLRLIYFSYDVKMKEKGDIPEGYSVSREKKERFSLILESASTNQTSMYLCASSTGVREAFFGQGTRLTVV.

The CDR3 spells CASTPSGQVNEQFF. CDR3 nucleotides: TGTGCCAGCACGCCCTCGGGACAGGTCAATGAGCAGTTCTTC. The V and J genes are TRBV6-5 and TRBJ2-1; 8 bases are shared with TRBD1. This CDR3 region has 14 residues. V lost 7 bases and J lost 6; bases outside the gene matches: 8. Germline values: CDR1 MNHEY, CDR2 SVGAGI.

The chain combines TRBV5-5 with TRBJ1-5; TRBD1 agrees at 7 bases. The V gene's germline CDR1 is SGHKS and CDR2 YYEKEE (reference sequence). The V and J ends lost 1 base and 2 bases, in that order; junction bases with no gene match: 6. This CDR3 has 16 residues. CDR3 DNA: TGTGCCAGCAGCTTGCAAGGGGGCTCAGGCAATCAGCCCCAGCATTTT. This translates into CASSLQGGSGNQPQHF.

This clone has only a few counts. The rearrangement uses TRBV10-1 and TRBJ2-7, with a weak D call TRBD2 (5 bases). The V end lost 4 bases, the J end lost 5 bases, and 12 bases lay between the germline ends. Germline V gene lookup returns CDR1 WNHNN and CDR2 SYGVQD (reference sequence). The CDR3 runs to 13 residues. DNA for the CDR3: TGCGCCAGCAGTGTCGGTCGGGGTAACGAGCAGTACTTC. Protein: CASSVGRGNEQYF.

This chain connects TRBV27 to TRBJ1-2; maybe TRBD1 (6 bases). The V and J ends lost 2 bases and 8 bases respectively, with 12 bases between them. The CDR3 is made up of 13 amino acids. Germline loops: CDR1 MNHEY, CDR2 SMNVEV (reference sequence). The CDR3 nucleotides are TGTGCCAGCAGTTTAGGTACAGGGAACGGCTACACCTTC. Its protein is CASSLGTGNGYTF.

The chain is built from TRBV30 and TRBJ2-5; TRBD2 matches at 10 bases. Trimming cost V 3 bases and J 5 bases; bases outside gene matches: 6. Germline CDR1 is GTSNPN and CDR2 is SVGIG (reference sequence). This CDR3 has 14 amino acids. CDR3 sequence: CAWRVAGGGETQYF. The CDR3 DNA reads TGTGCCTGGAGGGTAGCGGGGGGTGGGGAGACCCAGTACTTC. Together with reference TRBV30 and TRBJ2-5, the CDR3 gives the full variable domain: SQTIHQWPATLVQPVGSPLSLECTVEGTSNPNLYWYRQAAGRGLQLLFYSVGIGQISSEVPQNLSASRPQDRQFILSSKKLLLSDSGFYLCAWRVAGGGETQYFGPGTRLLVL.